What follows describes a single T cell receptor (beta chain). The sample is drawn from a study of cytomegalovirus exposure and HLA in healthy donors. Study-wide background: Genetic ancestry analysis placed around four fifths of the roughly 400 donors that were genotyped in the Caucasian-associated cluster.

It was with 60 Vbeta and 13 Jbeta primers that the PCR ran. Using immunoSEQ multiplex PCR, the repertoire was profiled, and TCRdb retains in-frame clones only, with some absent. Among roughly 54,000 clones listed, about 70% were seen once. The CDR3 spans 17 residues. After removal of 5 bases from V and 0 bases from J, the junction contained 11 bases not matched to a gene. Germline CDR1 reads SEHNR; CDR2 reads FQNEAQ (reference sequence). The chain carries TRBV7-9 and TRBJ1-1; 8 bases map to TRBD1. The TCR originated in a woman aged 55-69 years in good health and CMV-seropositive. The material sequenced was PBMCs. CDR3 loop: CASSTDRGRYMNTEAFF. CDR3 DNA: TGTGCCAGCAGCACAGACAGGGGACGATACATGAACACTGAAGCTTTCTTT.